Below are 3 T cell receptor beta chains sequenced from a single sample in a study of early T cells in non-severe SARS-CoV-2 infection (dated by TCRdb to the early 2020s). Libraries were prepared through 5' RACE. TCRdb names NextSeq 500 as the instrument used. TCRdb redid the processing of the public reads, applying fastp at Q25 and MiXCR, and retained in-frame beta chains. All rows with the same CDR3 protein become a single entry with the most common DNA and genes. The sample table contains approximately 65,000 distinct CDR3 sequences; only one count was recorded for about an eighth of them. Jointly, the top ten make up around 4% of the sample. The source material was whole blood. The receptors shown here come from an adult who was a healthcare worker with PCR-confirmed SARS-CoV-2 infection or an uninfected control (not recorded which).

Turning to this clonotype: A much larger clone sits a single nucleotide away, making a read error possible. The rearrangement uses TRBV6-2 or TRBV6-3 and TRBJ2-4; no definite D call. The CDR3 length is 13 residues. CDR1 and CDR2 (germline): MNHEY, SVGEGT. The CDR3 DNA sequence: TGTGCCAGCACCCCGGCTGACAAAAACATTCATTACTTC. Protein: CASTPADKNIHYF.

The chain's CDR3 is CAIAGGTGVVEQYF. DNA of the CDR3: TGTGCCATCGCGGGTGGGACAGGGGTAGTTGAGCAGTACTTC. The chain carries TRBV10-3 and TRBJ2-7; 10 bases agree with TRBD1. From germline, CDR1 is ENHRY and CDR2 SYGVKD. The CDR3 loop spans 14 amino acids. The trim removed 8 bases at V and 7 bases at J, leaving 11 bases unmatched.

J is TRBJ2-3 and V is TRBV3-1; D gene unclear. Trimming removed 7 bases at V and 9 bases at J, with 11 bases between. CDR3 length: 11 amino acids. In germline, CDR1 is LGHDT, CDR2 YNNKEL (reference sequence). The DNA of the CDR3 is TGTGCCAGCACCACTCCCCGCACGCAGTATTTT. It translates to CASTTPRTQYF.